This entry features one T cell receptor beta chain sequence. The sample is drawn from a study of blood T cell repertoires in COVID-19. Looking at the study overall: Sites in the United States, Italy and Spain provided acute and convalescent COVID-19 samples.

In the study's own analysis: Estimation of nucleated cell counts relied on the amplification of reference gene primers. Using immunoSEQ multiplex PCR, the repertoire was profiled, and TCRdb retains in-frame clones only, with some absent. V, J and clone size derive from that table, while D and trimming were established from the DNA sequence. The profile covers fewer than 45,000 clones, with around 82% appearing a single time and roughly 33% taken by the ten largest. J was trimmed by 3 bases and V by 3 bases; bases with no gene match: 7. Per germline, CDR1 LGHNT and CDR2 FRNRAP. The CDR3 contains 16 residues.

The sequenced sample consisted of peripheral blood. The sequence was collected from a woman over 75 with acute or convalescent COVID-19. The chain combines TRBV12-5 with TRBJ2-2, with 7 bases lining up with TRBD2. CDR3 sequence reads: CASGFGGGVDTGELFF. CDR3 in DNA: TGTGCTAGTGGTTTTGGCGGGGGAGTAGACACCGGGGAGCTGTTTTTT. Filled out from reference TRBV12-5 and TRBJ2-2, the complete variable domain reads DARVTQTPRHKVTEMGQEVTMRCQPILGHNTVFWYRQTMMQGLELLAYFRNRAPLDDSGMPKDRFSAEMPDATLATLKIQPSEPRDSAVYFCASGFGGGVDTGELFFGEGSRLTVL.